The 3 T cell receptor beta chains given below trace back to one sample, sequenced in a study of blood T cell repertoires in COVID-19. Method: immunoSEQ multiplex PCR; TCRdb's copy keeps in-frame clones and lacks some. The repertoire holds approximately 190,000 clones, with 86% as singletons. Sequenced sample: PBMCs or T cells enriched from blood (not recorded which). Receptor source: a woman in her forties in a cohort exposed to, infected with or recovered from COVID-19 (not recorded which).

This chain joins TRBV2 and TRBJ1-1; the D is unclear. Trimming cost V 4 bases and J 0 bases, with 9 bases left between them. The CDR3 spans 14 residues. Germline V gives CDR1 SNHLY, CDR2 FYNNEI. Here the CDR3 reads CASSVEGLNTEAFF. The CDR3 nucleotides are TGTGCCAGCAGTGTCGAGGGATTGAACACTGAAGCTTTCTTT.

The rearrangement joins TRBV5-6 to TRBJ2-7, with TRBD2 identical over 9 bases. Germline V gene data show CDR1 as SGHDT and CDR2 as YYEEEE. The junction had 15 bases not matched to a gene; V was cut back by 3 bases and J by 5 bases. CDR3 length: 17 residues. CDR3 residues: CASSSQLGSGSSNEQYF. The DNA of the CDR3 is TGTGCCAGCAGCTCCCAATTGGGTAGCGGGAGCTCGAACGAGCAGTACTTC.

This clone was observed once. The gene calls are TRBV7-2 and TRBJ1-1; 8 bases are a match to TRBD1. The junction had 8 bases not matched to a gene; V was cut back by 5 bases and J by 3 bases. The length of the CDR3 is 15 residues. Germline V lookup: CDR1 SGHTA, CDR2 FQGNSA. The CDR3 here is CASSTRTGRYTEAFF. CDR3 sequence (DNA): TGTGCCAGCAGCACTCGGACAGGGAGGTACACTGAAGCTTTCTTT.